One TCR beta chain is described in this entry. The record originates from a study of CD8 T cells in Susac syndrome. With random hexamers, reverse transcription was performed on about 0.5 to 1 ug of RNA. A multiplex approach, immunoSEQ multiplex PCR, amplified TCR beta CDR3 across 54 Vbeta and 13 Jbeta. TCRdb re-analysed the immunoSEQ multiplex PCR reads in MiXCR, keeping a single row per CDR3 protein. The sample consists of about 300,000 distinct CDR3 sequences, approximately 85% of them appearing once. Sequencing of TCR beta, carried out with a high-throughput approach, was applied to CD8+ and CD4+ T cells from the blood. In the multiple sclerosis control group, patients were treatment-naive and had stable or active relapsing-remitting disease. TEMRA cells underwent FACS enrichment and CD8+ and CD4+ T cells underwent negative isolation. Per the germline V gene, CDR1 is SEHNR and CDR2 is FQNEAQ (reference sequence). The CDR3 totals 15 residues. With 0 bases clipped from V and 3 bases from J, the junction kept 4 bases outside the gene matches.

This chain links TRBV7-9 with TRBJ2-5; 7 bases are shared with TRBD1. The sequence was obtained from a human donor with multiple sclerosis. Sequencing used CD8+ T cells from PBMCs. The DNA for the CDR3 is TGTGCCAGCAGCTTAGCTATTGGACAGGAAGAGACCCAGTACTTC. Translating it yields CASSLAIGQEETQYF. The complete variable domain, with remaining parts taken from reference TRBV7-9 and TRBJ2-5, reads DTGVSQNPRHKITKRGQNVTFRCDPISEHNRLYWYRQTLGQGPEFLTYFQNEAQLEKSRLLSDRFSAERPKGSFSTLEIQRTEQGDSAMYLCASSLAIGQEETQYFGPGTRLLVL.